This T cell receptor (beta chain) was obtained from a study of regulatory T cells in long-lasting Graves disease. Study overall: With positive TSH receptor antibodies and over 5 years of antithyroid drugs, Graves' disease was considered persistent.

V was cut by 4 bases and J by 1 base, with 4 bases left in between. The CDR3 runs 12 residues. CDR1 SQVTM and CDR2 ANQGSEA come from the germline V gene. For TCR beta, libraries came from iRepertoire HTBI primers and Arm-PCR of CDR3 regions. TCRdb reprocessed the multiplex PCR reads via MiXCR and lists one record per CDR3 protein. This table holds fewer than 600,000 distinct CDR3 sequences, around a fifth found once. Time point noted: persistent/refractory GD, antithyroid drugs over 5 years with positive TRAb. PBMC-extracted RNA yielded the TCR library. This clonotype was seen many times. Its target is unknown. Study results and caveats: Favoring TRBV28, TRBJ1-2 and TRBJ2-5 was a feature seen in persistent disease. Study was limited to peripheral blood, excluding thyroid tissue. Persistent-disease Graves' patients showed less TCR diversity than new cases.

The sequencing here drew on peripheral blood mononuclear cells (PBMCs), taken when the disease was refractory, from a patient treated with antithyroid drugs. J is TRBJ2-2 and V is TRBV29-1, with D hard to call. The receptor was derived from a female donor with Graves disease. The CDR3 DNA follows: TGCAGCGTTGGTGGGAACACCGGGGAGCTGTTTTTT. Residues: CSVGGNTGELFF.